This TCR beta chain was identified in a study of low-dose radiotherapy and immunotherapy resistance in tumors. In the study overall: The schedule for Cohort 2 used 1 Gy per fraction every two weeks, which added up to 13 Gy over 26 weeks. Intravenous cyclophosphamide 200 mg/m2 was given every two weeks, one day before radiation and immunotherapy.

Time point noted: before trial treatment. Donors received a regimen that comprised nivolumab, ipilimumab, aspirin, low-dose cyclophosphamide and low-dose radiotherapy. cDNA synthesis used a TRAV/TRBV-specific primer set for both chains. Amplification, which lasted around 18 PCR cycles, used a constant-region primer and V-primer adapter to amplify TCRs. From the reads, TCRdb called clonotypes with MiXCR, one entry per CDR3 protein. This sample has over 65,000 distinct CDR3 sequences, with roughly a sixth found just once. The specimen comprised PBMCs, sampled before treatment. This TCR was recovered from a male donor with prostate cancer.

The CDR3 here is CASSLLGQGVEQYF. DNA for the CDR3: TGTGCCAGCAGCTTATTGGGACAGGGGGTCGAGCAGTACTTC. The chain carries TRBV5-6 and TRBJ2-7, with TRBD1 identical over 11 bases. V was pared by 2 bases and J by 6 bases, with 4 bases of the junction left unmatched. The CDR3 loop spans 14 amino acids. CDR1 is SGHDT, CDR2 YYEEEE, per germline.